The source of this T cell receptor (beta chain) is a study of CD4 T cells in relation to SARS-CoV-2 and coronaviruses. Across the whole study: ViraFEST: approximately eleven-day antigen culture of PBMCs, then TCR beta CDR3 sequencing.

Profiling relied on immunoSEQ multiplex PCR, and the TCRdb table lists in-frame clones only, not all of them. The profile shows 41,000 or so clones, 82% of them singletons. With regard to this clone: What it binds is not known.

V shed 0 bases and J shed 0 bases, with 6 bases lying between them. The CDR3 has 15 amino acids. The V gene's germline CDR1 is MNHEY and CDR2 SVGAGI. Sequencing input: naive CD4+ T cells from PBMCs, cultured in vitro. Documented subset: naive CD4+ T cells isolated by negative enrichment. The source is an adult with COVID-19. The rearrangement joins TRBV6-5 to TRBJ2-4; no definite D call. This CDR3 is CASSYSSQAKNIQYF. CDR3 sequence (DNA): TGTGCCAGCAGTTACTCCTCCCAAGCCAAAAACATTCAGTACTTC.